This record looks at one T cell receptor (beta chain) sequence and its context. Germline and junction disagree at one end, which may indicate a read error. The researchers produced TCR beta cDNA from approximately 460 ng total RNA with a constant-region primer. Modified slightly, ARM-PCR produced TCR beta libraries over three nested multiplex PCR rounds. A C-beta reverse primer was combined with TRBV1-TRBV30 forward primers in the first two PCR rounds, and each round had 10 cycles. One entry per CDR3 protein, called by TCRdb with MiXCR from the multiplex PCR reads. The sample gives under 85,000 distinct CDR3 sequences, approximately 70% of which show up once; roughly a fifth is in the top ten. Co-extracting RNA and DNA was done with about 17-31 mg of unsorted bulk tissue as input. Resection treated the patients' primary liver carcinoma. Germline V gene lookup returns CDR1 GTSNPN and CDR2 SVGIG (reference sequence). This CDR3 is built from 13 residues.

This record belongs to a study of tumor-infiltrating lymphocytes in primary liver carcinoma. Study overall: Stage T1-T3 N0M0 tumors measured about 4.2 to 10 cm at most.

The chain combines TRBV30 with TRBJ2-3; D is perhaps TRBD2 (6 bases). This receptor was identified in a middle-aged man with primary liver carcinoma and hepatitis B virus infection. Sequenced sample: liver tumor tissue from sampling region 1. Subset specified: tumor region T1, superior pole. The CDR3: CAWSRRATDTHYF. In DNA form, the CDR3 reads TGTGCCTGGAGTAGGAGGGCAACAGATACGCATTATTTT.